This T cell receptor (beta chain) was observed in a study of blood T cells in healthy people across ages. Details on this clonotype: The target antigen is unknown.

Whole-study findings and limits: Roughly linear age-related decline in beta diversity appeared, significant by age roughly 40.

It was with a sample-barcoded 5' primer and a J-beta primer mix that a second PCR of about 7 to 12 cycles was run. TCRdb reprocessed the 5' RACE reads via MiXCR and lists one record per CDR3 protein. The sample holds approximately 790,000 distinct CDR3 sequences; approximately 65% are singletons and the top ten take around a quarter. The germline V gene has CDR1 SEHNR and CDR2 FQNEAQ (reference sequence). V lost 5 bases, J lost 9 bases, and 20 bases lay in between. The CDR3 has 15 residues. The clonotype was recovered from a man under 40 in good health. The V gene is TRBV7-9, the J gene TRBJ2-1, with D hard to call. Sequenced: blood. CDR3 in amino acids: CASSTGSAAYGEQFF. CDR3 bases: TGTGCCAGCAGCACCGGGTCCGCGGCCTACGGTGAGCAGTTCTTC. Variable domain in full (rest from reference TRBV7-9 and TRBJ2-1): DTGVSQNPRHKITKRGQNVTFRCDPISEHNRLYWYRQTLGQGPEFLTYFQNEAQLEKSRLLSDRFSAERPKGSFSTLEIQRTEQGDSAMYLCASSTGSAAYGEQFFGPGTRLTVL.